The next 23 T cell receptor beta chains were all read from a single sample in a study of siplizumab effects on memory and regulatory T cells. Sequencing used immunoSEQ multiplex PCR; TCRdb keeps in-frame clones, though not all of them. Seen here are fewer than 100,000 clones, about 93% observed once, and the top ten hold 0.3%. Material: non-Treg CD4+ T cells sorted from blood. These receptors were obtained from a human donor in good health.

The genes are TRBV7-9 and TRBJ1-2; D gene unclear. The V end lost 5 bases, the J end lost 3 bases, and 13 bases lay between the germline ends. The V gene's germline CDR1 is SEHNR and CDR2 FQNEAQ (reference sequence). The CDR3 is 14 residues long. CDR3 sequence: CASSPYFRDYGYTF. The CDR3 DNA follows: TGTGCCAGCAGCCCTTATTTCCGTGACTATGGCTACACCTTC.

The genes are TRBV29-1 and TRBJ2-7, with D hard to call. This CDR3 is 11 amino acids long. The germline gives CDR1 SQVTM, CDR2 ANQGSEA. V was trimmed by 5 bases and J by 0 bases, leaving 5 bases between them. CDR3 loop: CSVQYSYEQYF. The CDR3 coding sequence is TGCAGCGTTCAGTACTCCTACGAGCAGTACTTC.

The rearrangement joins TRBV30 to TRBJ2-7; tentatively, D is TRBD1 (7 bases). CDR1 is GTSNPN and CDR2 is SVGIG in the germline V gene (reference sequence). V was cut by 1 base and J by 6 bases, with 10 bases left in between. CDR3 length: 12 residues. CDR3 in DNA: TGTGCCTGGAGTGCAGGGGGAGGCGAGCAGTACTTC. Protein product: CAWSAGGGEQYF.

This rearrangement joins TRBV6-5 to TRBJ2-5, with TRBD2 identical over 7 bases. V dropped 6 bases and J dropped 3; count of bases not matched to a gene: 4. CDR1 is MNHEY, CDR2 SVGAGI, per germline. The CDR3 extends over 13 amino acids. The CDR3 DNA follows: TGTGCCAGCAGAGAGGGGAGGGAAGAGACCCAGTACTTC. Protein product: CASREGREETQYF.

This chain uses TRBV18 with TRBJ1-3; D is uncertain. CDR1 KGHSH and CDR2 LQKENI come from the germline V gene. Trimming pared 5 bases from V and 0 bases from J, leaving 11 bases between. The CDR3 totals 15 residues. CDR3 in amino acids: CASSSTISSGNTIYF. In DNA, the CDR3 is TGTGCCAGCTCATCAACGATAAGCTCTGGAAACACCATATATTTT. The variable domain in full, completed from reference TRBV18 and TRBJ1-3, reads NAGVMQNPRHLVRRRGQEARLRCSPMKGHSHVYWYRQLPEEGLKFMVYLQKENIIDESGMPKERFSAEFPKEGPSILRIQQVVRGDSAAYFCASSSTISSGNTIYFGEGSWLTVV.

This chain uses TRBV4-2 with TRBJ1-2; TRBD1 aligns across 8 bases. Germline values: CDR1 LGHNA, CDR2 YNFKEQ. This CDR3 comprises 16 residues. With 0 bases clipped from V and 4 bases from J, the junction kept 7 bases outside the gene matches. The chain's CDR3 is CASSQESGGGSYGYTF. The CDR3 region has the DNA TGTGCCAGCAGCCAAGAGTCAGGGGGCGGGAGCTATGGCTACACCTTC.

V is TRBV11-2 and J is TRBJ1-1; D is uncertain. V was trimmed by 6 bases and J by 0 bases, leaving 8 bases between them. There are 13 residues in the CDR3. Germline CDR1 SGHAT, CDR2 FQNNGV. The CDR3 DNA reads as TGTGCCAGCAGGATATGGGTGAACACTGAAGCTTTCTTT. Amino acid sequence: CASRIWVNTEAFF.

The chain employs TRBV30 and TRBJ1-4, with 7 bases identical to TRBD1. The CDR3 totals 13 residues. J was trimmed by 7 bases and V by 3 bases; bases with no gene match: 5. Germline lookup yields CDR1 GTSNPN and CDR2 SVGIG (reference sequence). In DNA form, the CDR3 reads TGTGCCTGGAGCCCGAACAGGGGTGAAAAACTGTTTTTT. It encodes CAWSPNRGEKLFF.

The rearrangement uses TRBV7-2 and TRBJ2-1, with 9 positions matching TRBD1. V dropped 0 bases and J dropped 10; count of bases not matched to a gene: 7. CDR1 and CDR2 (germline): SGHTA, FQGNSA. This CDR3 spans 15 amino acids. The CDR3 region is CASSLAGQGMAEQFF. The CDR3 bases are TGTGCCAGCAGCTTAGCAGGACAGGGGATGGCCGAGCAGTTCTTC.

This chain uses TRBV29-1 with TRBJ1-3; TRBD1 agrees at 7 bases. CDR1 is SQVTM, CDR2 ANQGSEA, per germline. V dropped 2 bases and J dropped 0; count of bases not matched to a gene: 10. The CDR3 is 17 amino acids. The CDR3 here is CSVEWYPRGDSGNTIYF. The CDR3 DNA sequence: TGCAGCGTTGAATGGTATCCCAGGGGGGACTCTGGAAACACCATATATTTT.

The chain recombines TRBV15 with TRBJ2-1; D might be TRBD2 (5 bases). V was trimmed by 3 bases and J by 5 bases, leaving 8 bases between them. The CDR3 has 13 amino acids. Germline-derived CDR1 and CDR2 are LNHNV and YYDKDF (reference sequence). CDR3 bases: TGTGCCACCAGCAGGGACTTCGACAATGAGCAGTTCTTC. It encodes CATSRDFDNEQFF.

The V gene is TRBV5-1, the J gene TRBJ2-7; no clear D. Per the germline V gene, CDR1 is SGHRS and CDR2 is YFSETQ. Trimming removed 4 bases from V and 4 bases from J, with 12 bases in between. The CDR3 loop spans 13 amino acids. CDR3 region: CASSPENSYEQYF. DNA of the CDR3: TGCGCCAGCAGCCCGGAGAATTCATACGAGCAGTACTTC.

The V gene is TRBV18, the J gene TRBJ1-1; D ambiguous. CDR1 and CDR2 (germline): KGHSH, LQKENI. The CDR3 is made up of 13 amino acids. V lost 1 base, J lost 4 bases, and 7 bases lay in between. The CDR3 nucleotides are TGTGCCAGCTCACCACTCGGTGGCACTGAAGCTTTCTTT. Residues: CASSPLGGTEAFF.

The chain couples TRBV11-2 to TRBJ1-1; D is unresolved. Germline V gene sequence: CDR1 SGHAT, CDR2 FQNNGV. V lost 3 bases and J 4 bases, leaving 12 bases between the germline ends. CDR3 size: 14 residues. CDR3 amino acids: CASSFERTTTEAFF. DNA for the CDR3: TGTGCCAGCAGCTTCGAGCGTACAACCACTGAAGCTTTCTTT.

The chain joins TRBV19 to TRBJ2-2; no firm D call. The CDR3 sequence is 13 residues long. V was trimmed by 5 bases and J by 0 bases, leaving 4 bases between them. Germline loops: CDR1 LNHDA, CDR2 SQIVND (reference sequence). CDR3 sequence reads: CASSFTNTGELFF. CDR3 DNA: TGTGCCAGTAGTTTTACGAACACCGGGGAGCTGTTTTTT.

This chain joins TRBV11-2 and TRBJ1-1; D uncertain. Germline CDR1 and CDR2: SGHAT and FQNNGV. The germline V and J ends were trimmed by 3 bases and 2 bases, with 16 bases remaining between them. CDR3 length: 16 amino acids. The CDR3, as DNA: TGTGCCAGCAGCTTCGGCATGGTAGGAGCAAACACTGAAGCTTTCTTT. This sequence encodes CASSFGMVGANTEAFF.

V is TRBV2 and J is TRBJ2-2; TRBD1 matches at 8 bases. The CDR3 covers 14 residues. J lost 1 base, V lost 11 bases, and 6 bases had no gene match. In germline, CDR1 is SNHLY, CDR2 FYNNEI. As DNA, the CDR3 is TGTGCCGGTCGGACAGGGCGGAACACCGGGGAGCTGTTTTTT. Encoded protein: CAGRTGRNTGELFF.

The rearrangement joins TRBV18 to TRBJ1-3; D gene ambiguous. This CDR3 contains 15 residues. Germline V gene lookup returns CDR1 KGHSH and CDR2 LQKENI. The V end lost 3 bases, the J end lost 3 bases, and 12 bases lay between the germline ends. CDR3 sequence reads: CASSPLGTFGNTIYF. The CDR3 DNA reads TGTGCCAGCTCACCCTTGGGAACATTTGGAAACACCATATATTTT.

The rearrangement uses TRBV9 and TRBJ1-2; 9 bases line up with TRBD1. This CDR3 is built from 14 residues. Germline CDR1 SGDLS, CDR2 YYNGEE. V shed 3 bases, J shed 4 bases, and the junction held 4 bases outside the gene matches. Written as DNA, the CDR3 is TGTGCCAGCAGCGGACGACAGGGGGTCTATGGCTACACCTTC. Amino acids: CASSGRQGVYGYTF.

This clone appeared a single time. The rearrangement links TRBV29-1 to TRBJ2-7, with TRBD1 identical over 9 bases. The CDR3 is 15 residues long. In germline, CDR1 is SQVTM, CDR2 ANQGSEA. The ends lost 0 bases at V and 2 bases at J; junction bases unmatched: 5. The CDR3 nucleotides are TGCAGCGTTGAAGATCCGAGACAGGGGGCCTACGAGCAGTACTTC. Its protein is CSVEDPRQGAYEQYF.

This chain uses TRBV18 with TRBJ2-1; 7 positions agree with TRBD1. Trimming at V came to 4 bases and at J to 6 bases, leaving 6 bases not matched to a gene. Germline CDR1 and CDR2: KGHSH and LQKENI. This CDR3 spans 14 amino acids. CDR3 nucleotide sequence: TGTGCCAGCTCACTTAGACAGGGTCTCAATGAGCAGTTCTTC. Its translation: CASSLRQGLNEQFF.

The chain has TRBV5-3 and TRBJ2-7; the D gene is possibly TRBD2 (6 bases). TRBV5-3 is treated as an ORF (open reading frame) with a function not yet certain. V lost 4 bases and J 0 bases, leaving 20 bases between the germline ends. The CDR3 consists of 17 residues. CDR3 sequence reads: CARSPRSLAFSSYEQYF. In DNA form, the CDR3 reads TGTGCCAGAAGCCCTCGGTCCCTAGCGTTCAGCTCCTACGAGCAGTACTTC.

The V and J genes are TRBV15 and TRBJ1-5; the match to TRBD1 covers 7 bases. V gave up 6 bases and J gave up 3 bases; unmatched junction bases: 5. From germline, CDR1 is LNHNV and CDR2 YYDKDF (reference sequence). CDR3 length: 14 residues. The DNA for the CDR3 is TGTGCCACCAGGCACGGACAGGACAATCAGCCCCAGCATTTT. Its protein product is CATRHGQDNQPQHF. The variable domain in full, completed from reference TRBV15 and TRBJ1-5, reads DAMVIQNPRYQVTQFGKPVTLSCSQTLNHNVMYWYQQKSSQAPKLLFHYYDKDFNNEADTPDNFQSRRPNTSFCFLDIRSPGLGDTAMYLCATRHGQDNQPQHFGDGTRLSIL.